The 30 T cell receptor beta chains below were found in one sample sequenced in a study of blood T cell repertoires in COVID-19. The data were produced by immunoSEQ multiplex PCR, yet TCRdb's version contains in-frame clones alone and is incomplete. The sample has some 33,000 clones, approximately 85% seen once. Sequenced input: peripheral blood. Receptors originate from a man in his sixties with active COVID-19.

For the CDR3, the DNA is TGCAGCGTTGAAGATCGGGGGACCAGTAACACCGGGGAGCTGTTTTTT. This translates into CSVEDRGTSNTGELFF. The chain recombines TRBV29-1 with TRBJ2-2; possibly TRBD2 for D (6 bases). Trimming shortened V by 0 bases and J by 2 bases, and 13 bases separated the two germline ends. Germline V gene data show CDR1 as SQVTM and CDR2 as ANQGSEA. The CDR3 extends over 16 amino acids.

This rearrangement joins TRBV11-2 to TRBJ2-5; the D is unclear. This CDR3 comprises 12 residues. V lost 4 bases, J lost 5 bases, and 8 bases lay in between. Germline assignment: CDR1 SGHAT and CDR2 FQNNGV. Here the CDR3 reads CASSSPEETQYF. The CDR3 DNA follows: TGTGCCAGCAGCTCACCCGAGGAGACCCAGTACTTC.

The V gene is TRBV7-3, the J gene TRBJ2-1, with a tentative D call TRBD1 (5 bases). Germline V CDR1 and CDR2: SGHTA, FQGTGA. Trimming shortened V by 3 bases and J by 10 bases, and 10 bases separated the two germline ends. This CDR3 region has 12 residues. CDR3 in amino acids: CASSLQDTEQFF. CDR3 DNA: TGTGCCAGCAGCTTGCAGGACACAGAGCAGTTCTTC.

V and J are TRBV6-4 and TRBJ2-5; 10 positions match TRBD2. This CDR3 has 16 residues. J lost 5 bases, V lost 0 bases, and 6 bases had no gene match. Germline V gene sequence: CDR1 MRHNA, CDR2 SNTAGT. As DNA, the CDR3 is TGTGCCAGCAGTGACTCGGAAGCGGGAGGGCGGGAGACCCAGTACTTC. It translates to CASSDSEAGGRETQYF.

The chain couples TRBV28 to TRBJ2-4; 11 bases line up with TRBD1. Per germline, CDR1 MDHEN and CDR2 SYDVKM. The length of the CDR3 is 15 residues. V lost 4 bases to trimming and J lost 6 bases; unmatched junction nucleotides: 5. The CDR3: CASSSPGTGGNIQYF. CDR3 coding DNA: TGTGCCAGCAGTTCCCCCGGGACAGGGGGAAACATTCAGTACTTC.

This rearrangement joins TRBV19 to TRBJ1-2; no definite D call. CDR3 length equals 13 residues. Trimming pared 2 bases from V and 2 bases from J, leaving 6 bases between. Germline V gene lookup returns CDR1 LNHDA and CDR2 SQIVND (reference sequence). This CDR3 is CASSISLNYGYTF. The CDR3 region has the DNA TGTGCCAGTAGTATAAGCTTAAACTATGGCTACACCTTC. The complete variable domain, with remaining parts taken from reference TRBV19 and TRBJ1-2, reads DGGITQSPKYLFRKEGQNVTLSCEQNLNHDAMYWYRQDPGQGLRLIYYSQIVNDFQKGDIAEGYSVSREKKESFPLTVTSAQKNPTAFYLCASSISLNYGYTFGSGTRLTVV.

This rearrangement joins TRBV27 to TRBJ2-3; no definite D call. Between the trimmed V and J ends, which lost 3 bases and 0 bases, there was a span of 7 bases. Per the germline V gene, CDR1 is MNHEY and CDR2 is SMNVEV (reference sequence). The CDR3 spans 14 residues. Written as DNA, the CDR3 is TGTGCCAGCAGTTTTTACAAAAGCACAGATACGCAGTATTTT. It yields the protein CASSFYKSTDTQYF.

The genes are TRBV11-2 and TRBJ2-1, with 7 bases that match TRBD2. This CDR3 spans 14 amino acids. V lost 5 bases, J lost 9 bases, and 10 bases stayed unmatched. In germline, CDR1 is SGHAT, CDR2 FQNNGV. The CDR3 nucleotides are TGTGCCAGCAGCCCCGCGGTAGCGGGTGGTGAGCAGTTCTTC. Its translation is CASSPAVAGGEQFF.

The chain recombines TRBV7-6 with TRBJ2-5; 13 nucleotides agree with TRBD2. The CDR3 loop spans 16 amino acids. CDR1 and CDR2 from the germline V gene are SGHVS and FNYEAQ. V shed 5 bases, J shed 4 bases, and the junction held 7 bases outside the gene matches. CDR3 DNA sequence: TGTGCCAGCAGCCGTGGACTAGCGGGAGTAGGAGAGACCCAGTACTTC. This gives the protein CASSRGLAGVGETQYF.

The chain is built from TRBV7-9 and TRBJ2-2, with D possibly matching TRBD2 (5 bases). The CDR3 extends over 14 amino acids. Trimming took off 5 bases at V and 4 bases at J, with 11 bases between the two ends. The germline V gene has CDR1 SEHNR and CDR2 FQNEAQ (reference sequence). This CDR3 is CASSMDGGTGELFF. The DNA for the CDR3 is TGTGCCAGCAGCATGGACGGAGGCACCGGGGAGCTGTTTTTT.

The chain links TRBV7-2 to TRBJ2-3; 14 bases are a match to TRBD2. The V and J ends lost 8 bases and 3 bases, in that order; junction bases with no gene match: 10. Germline V CDR1 and CDR2: SGHTA, FQGNSA. The CDR3 spans 17 residues. CDR3 amino acids: CASARLAGGLGTDTQYF. CDR3 nucleotides: TGTGCCAGCGCTCGACTAGCGGGAGGGCTGGGGACAGATACGCAGTATTTT. Drawing the rest from reference TRBV7-2 and TRBJ2-3, the complete variable domain is GAGVSQSPSNKVTEKGKDVELRCDPISGHTALYWYRQSLGQGLEFLIYFQGNSAPDKSGLPSDRFSAERTGGSVSTLTIQRTQQEDSAVYLCASARLAGGLGTDTQYFGPGTRLTVL.

The V call is TRBV6-5, the J call TRBJ1-4; D not certain. Germline lookup yields CDR1 MNHEY and CDR2 SVGAGI. The CDR3 extends over 14 amino acids. The V gene lost 6 bases and the J gene lost 0 bases, with 8 bases spanning the gap. The CDR3 region has the DNA TGTGCCAGCAGGACACAGACAACTAATGAAAAACTGTTTTTT. Translating gives CASRTQTTNEKLFF.

This chain joins TRBV19 and TRBJ2-2, with no clear D. The germline V gene has CDR1 LNHDA and CDR2 SQIVND (reference sequence). Trimming left V 11 bases short and J 7 bases short, with 20 bases between. The CDR3 spans 14 residues. The CDR3 bases are TGTGCCGGCAGAAAGACTCTCGCCTTCGGGGAGCTGTTTTTT. It yields the protein CAGRKTLAFGELFF.

This sequence joins TRBV2 and TRBJ2-3, with a possible D match to TRBD1 (6 bases). From germline, CDR1 is SNHLY and CDR2 FYNNEI. CDR3 size: 15 residues. V lost 6 bases and J 0 bases, leaving 13 bases between the germline ends. The CDR3 coding sequence is TGTGCCAGCAGCTTCGAGCAGGGGAGCACAGATACGCAGTATTTT. Translation gives CASSFEQGSTDTQYF.

This sequence joins TRBV6-5 and TRBJ2-1, with D uncertain. V was shortened by 9 bases and J by 8 bases, with 11 bases between the two germline ends. Germline-derived CDR1 and CDR2 are MNHEY and SVGAGI. CDR3 length: 11 amino acids. This chain's CDR3 is CASTEWDEQFF. The CDR3 region has the DNA TGTGCCAGTACAGAGTGGGATGAGCAGTTCTTC.

This rearrangement joins TRBV27 to TRBJ2-7, with 9 bases identical to TRBD1. V was clipped by 5 bases and J by 0 bases; unmatched bases: 8. The CDR3 length is 16 residues. CDR1 and CDR2 (germline): MNHEY, SMNVEV (reference sequence). The DNA of the CDR3 is TGTGCCAGCAGTATCGGGACAGGGTATAGCTCCTACGAGCAGTACTTC. Protein product: CASSIGTGYSSYEQYF.

The chain carries TRBV29-1 and TRBJ2-5, with 12 bases identical to TRBD2. Germline trimming cut 8 bases from V and 4 bases from J; bases unmatched to any gene: 17. Germline CDR1 SQVTM, CDR2 ANQGSEA. This CDR3 has 17 residues. Here the CDR3 DNA reads TGCAGCTCCTGCGTGTCGTCTAGCGGGAGGGGGGGAGAGACCCAGTACTTC. Amino acids: CSSCVSSSGRGGETQYF.

In its sample, this clone was seen once. The genes are TRBV7-3 and TRBJ2-7; the match to TRBD1 covers 8 bases. J was trimmed by 6 bases and V by 3 bases; bases with no gene match: 4. Germline V lookup: CDR1 SGHTA, CDR2 FQGTGA. The CDR3 sequence is 13 residues long. Here the CDR3 reads CASSLRQGSEQYF. The CDR3 coding sequence is TGTGCCAGCAGCTTGAGACAGGGGAGCGAGCAGTACTTC. Based on the CDR3 plus reference TRBV7-3 and TRBJ2-7, the full variable domain is GAGVSQTPSNKVTEKGKYVELRCDPISGHTALYWYRQSLGQGPEFLIYFQGTGAADDSGLPNDRFFAVRPEGSVSTLKIQRTERGDSAVYLCASSLRQGSEQYFGPGTRLTVT.

V is TRBV6-6 and J is TRBJ2-5; D remains ambiguous. CDR1 and CDR2 (germline): MNHNY, SVGAGI (reference sequence). The V gene lost 5 bases and the J gene lost 3 bases, with 4 bases spanning the gap. CDR3 length: 11 residues. The CDR3 loop reads CASSAEETQYF. The CDR3 nucleotides are TGTGCCAGCAGTGCAGAAGAGACCCAGTACTTC.

J is TRBJ2-2 and V is TRBV28; D unclear. V shed 4 bases and J shed 0 bases, with 6 bases lying between them. The CDR3 is 14 residues long. CDR1 and CDR2 from the germline V gene are MDHEN and SYDVKM. The CDR3 is CASSSPANTGELFF. The CDR3 DNA reads TGTGCCAGCAGTTCTCCAGCGAACACCGGGGAGCTGTTTTTT. The full variable domain, with the rest looked up from reference TRBV28 and TRBJ2-2, is DVKVTQSSRYLVKRTGEKVFLECVQDMDHENMFWYRQDPGLGLRLIYFSYDVKMKEKGDIPEGYSVSREKKERFSLILESASTNQTSMYLCASSSPANTGELFFGEGSRLTVL.

The rearrangement uses TRBV11-3 and TRBJ2-1; D ambiguous. The CDR3 is 12 residues long. Germline CDR1 and CDR2: SGHNT and YENEEA. Trimming removed 5 bases from V and 7 bases from J, with 9 bases in between. CDR3 sequence (DNA): TGTGCCAGCAGCCCTGGTCGGAATGAGCAGTTCTTC. Translating it yields CASSPGRNEQFF.

This clone has just one count. The chain employs TRBV4-1 and TRBJ2-3; weak D call: TRBD2 (6 bases). Germline V gives CDR1 MGHRA, CDR2 YSYEKL. CDR3 length: 18 residues. Trimming took 4 bases from V and 0 from J, leaving 20 bases between them. CDR3 DNA sequence: TGCGCCAGCAGCCCCCAGAGTCCGGGACTGGGAAGCACAGATACGCAGTATTTT. Translating it yields CASSPQSPGLGSTDTQYF.

This clone appeared a single time. CDR3 DNA sequence: TGTGCCAGCAGTTTAGGGGGGACGGCATCCTACGAGCAGTACTTC. Translation: CASSLGGTASYEQYF. J is TRBJ2-7 and V is TRBV28; maybe TRBD2 (6 bases). Germline loops: CDR1 MDHEN, CDR2 SYDVKM. This CDR3 is 15 amino acids long. Trimming stripped 2 bases from V and 1 base from J, with 12 bases between.

The rearrangement joins TRBV7-9 to TRBJ1-3; a possible D gene is TRBD1 (6 bases). Germline CDR1 and CDR2: SEHNR and FQNEAQ (reference sequence). V lost 5 bases to trimming and J lost 8 bases, with 25 bases between them. This CDR3 comprises 17 residues. CDR3 in DNA: TGTGCCAGCAGCAACCGCGTAACAGGGACCCCTCGGGACACCATATATTTT. It translates to CASSNRVTGTPRDTIYF.

The rearrangement uses TRBV5-1 and TRBJ2-2; 10 positions agree with TRBD2. This CDR3 contains 17 residues. Germline CDR1 and CDR2: SGHRS and YFSETQ. V lost 1 base to trimming and J lost 0 bases; unmatched junction nucleotides: 3. The DNA for the CDR3 is TGCGCCAGCAGCTTGCGACTAGCGGGCTCGAACACCGGGGAGCTGTTTTTT. Translated, it gives CASSLRLAGSNTGELFF.

The CDR3 is CASSLRSSYEQYF. In DNA form, the CDR3 reads TGTGCCAGCAGCTTGCGGAGCTCCTACGAGCAGTACTTC. V usage is TRBV5-4 and J usage is TRBJ2-7; no reliable D call. V was trimmed by 1 base and J by 0 bases, leaving 5 bases between them. Germline loops: CDR1 SGHNT, CDR2 YYREEE (reference sequence). The CDR3 is made up of 13 amino acids.

The rearrangement links TRBV14 to TRBJ2-1; no clear D. Germline CDR1 and CDR2: SGHDN and FVKESK. This CDR3 comprises 12 residues. Trimming left V 4 bases short and J 8 bases short, with 9 bases between. CDR3 loop: CASSRQYDEQFF. CDR3 coding DNA: TGTGCCAGCAGCCGACAATACGATGAGCAGTTCTTC.

The V gene is TRBV9, the J gene TRBJ2-2; 7 bases match TRBD2. The J segment lost 5 bases and the V segment lost 5 bases, leaving 6 bases of the junction unmatched. The CDR3 loop spans 14 amino acids. Looked up from germline, CDR1 is SGDLS and CDR2 is YYNGEE. The chain's CDR3 is CASRTLAPTGELFF. In DNA, the CDR3 is TGTGCCAGCAGAACACTAGCGCCTACCGGGGAGCTGTTTTTT.

The gene calls are TRBV2 and TRBJ2-5; TRBD2 aligns across 12 bases. This CDR3 contains 14 residues. CDR1 is SNHLY and CDR2 is FYNNEI in the germline V gene. The ends lost 5 bases at V and 4 bases at J; junction bases unmatched: 2. DNA of the CDR3: TGTGCCAGCAGTCCGGGACTAGCGGGAGAGACCCAGTACTTC. Translation: CASSPGLAGETQYF.

This rearrangement joins TRBV14 to TRBJ2-3; TRBD2 is a possible D gene (6 bases). This CDR3 is 13 amino acids long. V was cut by 0 bases and J by 9 bases, with 10 bases left in between. Germline V gives CDR1 SGHDN, CDR2 FVKESK. CDR3 nucleotides: TGTGCCAGCAGCCAAGATAGGCGGGGCACGCAGTATTTT. This encodes CASSQDRRGTQYF.